These 27 T cell receptor beta chains originate from one sample sequenced in a study of blood T cell repertoires in COVID-19. Here immunoSEQ multiplex PCR was the method, and the copy in TCRdb shows in-frame clones only, minus some. The sample carries about 300,000 clones, over 85% recorded once. The specimen was PBMCs or T cells enriched from blood (not recorded which). The receptor set was obtained from a woman aged 45 to 65 who had been exposed to COVID-19.

The sample holds a few counts of this clone. The chain has TRBV28 and TRBJ2-7; D might be TRBD2 (5 bases). Trimming left V 5 bases short and J 9 bases short, with 14 bases between. Per the germline V gene, CDR1 is MDHEN and CDR2 is SYDVKM. The length of the CDR3 is 12 residues. The CDR3 loop reads CASSLDSLGQYF. The CDR3 DNA reads as TGTGCCAGCAGTCTGGATTCACTAGGGCAGTACTTC.

V and J are TRBV9 and TRBJ2-1; the match to TRBD2 covers 9 bases. J gave up 0 bases and V 6 bases, and 13 bases lay outside the gene matches. Looked up from germline, CDR1 is SGDLS and CDR2 is YYNGEE. CDR3 length: 18 residues. CDR3 sequence reads: CASTTGSGGLSSYNEQFF. DNA of the CDR3: TGTGCCAGCACCACGGGTAGCGGGGGCCTGAGCTCCTACAATGAGCAGTTCTTC.

The chain couples TRBV11-3 to TRBJ2-1; 9 bases match TRBD1. This CDR3 has 17 residues. The germline gives CDR1 SGHNT, CDR2 YENEEA. The ends lost 4 bases at V and 0 bases at J; junction bases unmatched: 7. CDR3 loop: CASSWGQGHSSYNEQFF. The CDR3 nucleotides are TGTGCCAGCAGCTGGGGACAGGGCCATAGCTCCTACAATGAGCAGTTCTTC.

The chain carries TRBV7-9 and TRBJ2-1; D gene unclear. This CDR3 is built from 15 residues. V lost 2 bases and J 0 bases, leaving 8 bases between the germline ends. From germline, CDR1 is SEHNR and CDR2 FQNEAQ (reference sequence). The CDR3 sequence: CASSLLLSSYNEQFF. CDR3 bases: TGTGCCAGCAGCTTATTGCTTAGCTCCTACAATGAGCAGTTCTTC.

This chain uses TRBV5-6 with TRBJ2-7; D might be TRBD1 (6 bases). The germline V and J ends were trimmed by 4 bases and 3 bases, with 11 bases remaining between them. There are 13 residues in the CDR3. Germline CDR1 is SGHDT and CDR2 is YYEEEE. The CDR3 reads CASSPGTIYEQYF. The CDR3 DNA follows: TGTGCCAGCAGCCCCGGGACAATCTACGAGCAGTACTTC.

The gene calls are TRBV5-8 and TRBJ2-1; a weak D match, TRBD2 (5 bases). V lost 1 base and J lost 2, with 10 bases in between. The CDR3 covers 15 residues. Germline V gene sequence: CDR1 SGHTS, CDR2 YDEGEE. The CDR3 protein is CASSLPKEAYNEQFF. CDR3 nucleotide sequence: TGTGCCAGCAGCTTGCCGAAGGAGGCCTACAATGAGCAGTTCTTC.

The rearrangement uses TRBV2 and TRBJ1-1; 10 positions agree with TRBD1. Germline V gives CDR1 SNHLY, CDR2 FYNNEI. The ends lost 6 bases at V and 3 bases at J; junction bases unmatched: 4. The CDR3 length is 14 residues. CDR3 loop: CASSRQGADTEAFF. In nucleotides, the CDR3 is TGTGCCAGCAGCAGACAGGGGGCAGACACTGAAGCTTTCTTT.

This sequence joins TRBV2 and TRBJ2-7; D possibly corresponds to TRBD2 (7 bases). This CDR3 spans 14 amino acids. CDR1 and CDR2 (germline): SNHLY, FYNNEI. V was trimmed by 5 bases and J by 7 bases, leaving 18 bases between them. For the CDR3, the DNA is TGTGCCAGCAGTATCCGGGGGGCCCTGGGAGAGCAGTACTTC. Protein: CASSIRGALGEQYF.

This chain links TRBV9 with TRBJ2-2, with D maybe TRBD1 (6 bases). Per germline, CDR1 SGDLS and CDR2 YYNGEE. The CDR3 covers 14 residues. Trimming stripped 5 bases from V and 6 bases from J, with 14 bases between. CDR3 sequence reads: CASSQERGSGELFF. CDR3 DNA sequence: TGTGCCAGCAGTCAAGAGAGGGGGTCCGGGGAGCTGTTTTTT.

The chain combines TRBV5-1 with TRBJ1-2; no clear D. Trimming shortened V by 2 bases and J by 8 bases, and 19 bases separated the two germline ends. The length of the CDR3 is 15 residues. CDR1 is SGHRS and CDR2 is YFSETQ in the germline V gene. The CDR3 here is CASSFGTTTPGGYTF. The CDR3 bases are TGCGCCAGCAGCTTCGGCACGACGACACCTGGGGGCTACACCTTC.

This chain uses TRBV2 with TRBJ2-2, with 9 bases identical to TRBD2. This CDR3 spans 16 amino acids. With 7 bases clipped from V and 5 bases from J, the junction kept 11 bases outside the gene matches. Looked up from germline, CDR1 is SNHLY and CDR2 is FYNNEI. As DNA, the CDR3 is TGTGCCAGCACGGGAGGATTAGCGGGGGTGACCGGGGAGCTGTTTTTT. It translates to CASTGGLAGVTGELFF.

This clone was found a few times. Within the sample, other DNA sequences also encode this same CDR3. This rearrangement joins TRBV28 to TRBJ1-1; weak D call: TRBD1 (5 bases). Germline CDR1 and CDR2: MDHEN and SYDVKM. The CDR3 length is 13 residues. V shed 3 bases and J shed 2 bases, with 7 bases lying between them. The CDR3: CASSLTANTEAFF. CDR3 nucleotides: TGTGCCAGCAGTTTGACAGCTAACACTGAAGCTTTCTTT.

The genes are TRBV28 and TRBJ1-4; 7 bases align to TRBD1. V shed 4 bases and J 2 bases; nucleotides not matched to a gene: 4. Per the germline V gene, CDR1 is MDHEN and CDR2 is SYDVKM. This CDR3 is built from 15 residues. CDR3 DNA: TGTGCCAGCAGTTCTTTGGGACAGACTAATGAAAAACTGTTTTTT. Its translation: CASSSLGQTNEKLFF.

This clone was counted once. V is TRBV28 and J is TRBJ2-3; TRBD1 might be the D (7 bases). The length of the CDR3 is 14 residues. Germline CDR1 is MDHEN and CDR2 is SYDVKM. Trimming cost V 2 bases and J 4 bases, with 10 bases left between them. For the CDR3, the DNA is TGTGCCAGCAGTTTAGGAGGGGGCCCAGATACGCAGTATTTT. The encoded protein is CASSLGGGPDTQYF.

The chain carries TRBV7-6 and TRBJ2-3; D unclear. CDR3 length: 13 residues. Trimming shortened V by 4 bases and J by 8 bases, and 13 bases separated the two germline ends. Looked up from germline, CDR1 is SGHVS and CDR2 is FNYEAQ. The CDR3 DNA is TGTGCCAGCAGCTCCTCCGAGAGAGGTACGCAGTATTTT. Translating it yields CASSSSERGTQYF.

The J gene is TRBJ2-3, the V gene TRBV19; 8 nucleotides line up with TRBD1. Per the germline V gene, CDR1 is LNHDA and CDR2 is SQIVND (reference sequence). The CDR3 covers 15 residues. Trimming at V came to 6 bases and at J to 2 bases, leaving 7 bases not matched to a gene. The chain's CDR3 is CASRNRGQATDTQYF. The DNA for the CDR3 is TGTGCCAGTAGAAATCGGGGACAGGCCACAGATACGCAGTATTTT.

J is TRBJ2-7 and V is TRBV28; 9 positions match TRBD1. The V gene end was trimmed by 4 bases and the J gene end by 3 bases; junction bases not matched to a gene: 10. Germline V lookup: CDR1 MDHEN, CDR2 SYDVKM. The CDR3 runs to 16 residues. CDR3 nucleotide sequence: TGTGCCAGCAGTTCGAGGGACAGGGTTCATGGCTACGAGCAGTACTTC. Protein: CASSSRDRVHGYEQYF. The full variable domain, rest sourced from reference TRBV28 and TRBJ2-7, is DVKVTQSSRYLVKRTGEKVFLECVQDMDHENMFWYRQDPGLGLRLIYFSYDVKMKEKGDIPEGYSVSREKKERFSLILESASTNQTSMYLCASSSRDRVHGYEQYFGPGTRLTVT.

The CDR3 protein is CASRGDRGLYTF. The DNA for the CDR3 is TGTGCCAGCAGAGGGGACAGGGGCCTCTACACCTTC. V and J are TRBV2 and TRBJ1-2, with 10 bases matching TRBD1. Per germline, CDR1 SNHLY and CDR2 FYNNEI. The V segment lost 6 bases and the J segment 10 bases; nucleotides outside the gene matches: 5. There are 12 residues in the CDR3.

The chain uses TRBV28 and TRBJ2-7; D unresolved. CDR1 and CDR2 (germline): MDHEN, SYDVKM. This CDR3 spans 13 amino acids. V was pared by 10 bases and J by 2 bases, with 15 bases between. The CDR3 protein is CATNLRQTYEQYF. CDR3 sequence (DNA): TGTGCCACAAACCTCAGGCAAACCTACGAGCAGTACTTC. Combining the CDR3 with reference TRBV28 and TRBJ2-7 gives the whole variable domain DVKVTQSSRYLVKRTGEKVFLECVQDMDHENMFWYRQDPGLGLRLIYFSYDVKMKEKGDIPEGYSVSREKKERFSLILESASTNQTSMYLCATNLRQTYEQYFGPGTRLTVT.

The chain employs TRBV28 and TRBJ1-5; TRBD1 is a possible D gene (5 bases). The V end was cut by 6 bases, the J end by 1 base, with 19 bases between. This CDR3 spans 17 amino acids. From germline, CDR1 is MDHEN and CDR2 SYDVKM. The CDR3: CASSGAGGVWSNQPQHF. CDR3 DNA sequence: TGTGCCAGCAGCGGGGCTGGGGGGGTCTGGAGCAATCAGCCCCAGCATTTT. Full variable domain (outside the CDR3, taken from reference TRBV28 and TRBJ1-5): DVKVTQSSRYLVKRTGEKVFLECVQDMDHENMFWYRQDPGLGLRLIYFSYDVKMKEKGDIPEGYSVSREKKERFSLILESASTNQTSMYLCASSGAGGVWSNQPQHFGDGTRLSIL.

Only one count was recorded for this clone. The chain is built from TRBV30 and TRBJ2-7, with D perhaps matching TRBD1 (6 bases). In germline, CDR1 is GTSNPN, CDR2 SVGIG (reference sequence). V lost 0 bases, J lost 6 bases, and 9 bases lay in between. The CDR3 has 12 residues. CDR3 sequence: CAWSVRGGEQYF. CDR3 coding DNA: TGTGCCTGGAGTGTCAGGGGTGGCGAGCAGTACTTC.

The J gene is TRBJ2-2, the V gene TRBV18; 9 bases map to TRBD1. V shed 3 bases, J shed 5 bases, and the junction held 4 bases outside the gene matches. CDR3 length equals 15 residues. Germline lookup yields CDR1 KGHSH and CDR2 LQKENI. CDR3 in DNA: TGTGCCAGCTCACCCGGGACAGGGAGGACCGGGGAGCTGTTTTTT. Encoded protein: CASSPGTGRTGELFF.

V gene TRBV27 combines with J gene TRBJ1-2, with D unresolved. V lost 4 bases to trimming and J lost 14 bases, with 20 bases between them. Germline CDR1 and CDR2: MNHEY and SMNVEV (reference sequence). CDR3 size: 13 residues. CDR3 sequence: CASSSHTRGSLTF. The CDR3 bases are TGTGCCAGCAGTTCCCACACCAGAGGGAGCTTGACCTTC.

This clone was seen a few times. The chain has TRBV11-3 and TRBJ2-7, with 8 nucleotides matching TRBD2. CDR1 and CDR2 from the germline V gene are SGHNT and YENEEA. This CDR3 has 18 amino acids. V trimming: 2 bases; J trimming: 3 bases; junction bases outside the gene matches: 15. The chain's CDR3 is CASSLSSPGLDLVYEQYF. In nucleotides, the CDR3 is TGTGCCAGCAGCTTATCAAGCCCGGGACTAGACTTAGTCTACGAGCAGTACTTC.

This clone was observed a few times. The rearrangement links TRBV30 to TRBJ2-7; TRBD2 aligns across 7 bases. J lost 7 bases, V lost 5 bases, and 14 bases had no gene match. The CDR3 spans 14 residues. The germline V gene encodes CDR1 GTSNPN and CDR2 SVGIG (reference sequence). CDR3: CAWGGRLASSEQYF. CDR3 coding DNA: TGTGCCTGGGGTGGTAGACTAGCCTCCTCTGAGCAGTACTTC.

This clone came up a few times. The chain is built from TRBV5-1 and TRBJ2-2, with 8 bases identical to TRBD1. Trimming removed 5 bases from V and 1 base from J; junction bases left unmatched: 4. CDR1 is SGHRS and CDR2 is YFSETQ in the germline V gene. The CDR3 covers 15 residues. Written as DNA, the CDR3 is TGCGCCAGCAGTGGAGGGACAGGGAACACCGGGGAGCTGTTTTTT. Protein: CASSGGTGNTGELFF.

This clone has only a few counts. The chain combines TRBV10-3 with TRBJ1-2; D may be TRBD1 (6 bases). The CDR3 spans 11 residues. Trimming removed 6 bases from V and 6 bases from J, with 8 bases in between. Germline V gives CDR1 ENHRY, CDR2 SYGVKD. The CDR3 coding sequence is TGTGCCATCAGGGACAGACATGGCTACACCTTC. Its translation: CAIRDRHGYTF.